Included here is one T cell receptor beta chain sequence, with context. Constant-segment primers served in 5'RACE that generated TCR alpha and TCR beta cDNA libraries bearing sample barcodes and UMIs. From the 5' RACE reads, TCRdb called clonotypes with MiXCR, one entry per CDR3 protein. The data hold more than 350,000 distinct CDR3 sequences, with more than 15% observed a single time. These data belong to a study of T-cell memory formation after mild COVID-19. The sequenced sample consisted of PBMCs or a T cell subset sorted from them (not recorded which). The sequence came from a man aged 18 to 29 who had mild COVID-19 (a few samples of this study predate the infection). Cell type and time point are not known.

The CDR3 is CASSLESGLKGYTF. CDR3 bases: TGTGCCAGCAGCTTAGAGTCAGGGTTGAAGGGCTACACCTTC. The gene calls are TRBV7-2 and TRBJ1-2; tentatively, D is TRBD1 (5 bases). V lost 1 base and J lost 8, with 14 bases in between. The CDR3 is made up of 14 amino acids. The germline CDR1 and CDR2 sequences are SGHTA and FQGNSA.